This T cell receptor beta chain comes out of a study of beta chain features in type 1 diabetes. Overall study results and limits: A pattern of fewer insertions and more deletions at VDJ junctions was seen in type 1 diabetes patients.

Expressed TCRB transcripts were sequenced because the entire RNA isolate underwent reverse transcription. Measured with immunoSEQ multiplex PCR; TCRdb has only the in-frame clones, and not every one. This repertoire shows 860,000 or so clones, under 20% found once; its top ten account for about 0.025%. Every donor provided one heparinised blood draw, which averaged around 110 mL. The CDR3 loop spans 16 amino acids. Germline V CDR1 and CDR2: LGHNA, YNFKEQ. Unmatched junction bases numbered 5, after V lost 1 base and J lost 2 bases. As concerns this clone: Its antigen remains unknown.

The receptor was derived from a woman aged 18-30 years in good health. The V and J genes are TRBV4-2 and TRBJ2-1; 7 bases fit TRBD2. Sequencing was done on a sample of naive CD4+ T cells from blood. The CDR3 loop is CASSQGDGTTYNEQFF. The CDR3 nucleotides read TGTGCCAGCAGCCAAGGAGACGGGACTACCTACAATGAGCAGTTCTTC.